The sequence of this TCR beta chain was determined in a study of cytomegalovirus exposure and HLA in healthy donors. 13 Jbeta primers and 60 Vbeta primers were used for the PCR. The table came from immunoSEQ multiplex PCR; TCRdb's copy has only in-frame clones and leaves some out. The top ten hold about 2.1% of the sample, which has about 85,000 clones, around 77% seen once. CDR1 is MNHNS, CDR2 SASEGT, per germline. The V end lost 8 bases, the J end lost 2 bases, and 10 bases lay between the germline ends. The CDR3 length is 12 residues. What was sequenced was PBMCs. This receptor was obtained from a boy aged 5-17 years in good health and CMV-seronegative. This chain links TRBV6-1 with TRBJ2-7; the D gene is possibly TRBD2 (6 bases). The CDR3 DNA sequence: TGTGCCAGCTGGGGCGGGGCCTACGAGCAGTACTTC. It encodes CASWGGAYEQYF.